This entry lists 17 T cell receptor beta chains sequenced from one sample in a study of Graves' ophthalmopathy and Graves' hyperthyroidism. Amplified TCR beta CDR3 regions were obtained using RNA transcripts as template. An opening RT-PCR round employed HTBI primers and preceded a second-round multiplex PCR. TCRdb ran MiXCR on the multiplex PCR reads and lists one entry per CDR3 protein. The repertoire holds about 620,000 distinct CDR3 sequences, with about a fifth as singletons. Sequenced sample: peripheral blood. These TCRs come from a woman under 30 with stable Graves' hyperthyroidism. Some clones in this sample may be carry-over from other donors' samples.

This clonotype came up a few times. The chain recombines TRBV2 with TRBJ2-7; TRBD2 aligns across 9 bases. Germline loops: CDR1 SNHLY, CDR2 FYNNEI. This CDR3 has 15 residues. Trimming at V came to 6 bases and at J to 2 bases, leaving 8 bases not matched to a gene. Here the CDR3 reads CASRGYSGGTYEQYF. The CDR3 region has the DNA TGTGCCAGCAGAGGTTATAGCGGGGGAACCTACGAGCAGTACTTC.

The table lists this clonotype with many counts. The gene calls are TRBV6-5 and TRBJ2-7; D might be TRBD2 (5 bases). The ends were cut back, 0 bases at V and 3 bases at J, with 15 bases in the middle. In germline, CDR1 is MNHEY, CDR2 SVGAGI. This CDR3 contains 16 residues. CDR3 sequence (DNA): TGTGCCAGCAGTTACTCGAGGTGGTCCGGAGGCTACGAGCAGTACTTC. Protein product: CASSYSRWSGGYEQYF.

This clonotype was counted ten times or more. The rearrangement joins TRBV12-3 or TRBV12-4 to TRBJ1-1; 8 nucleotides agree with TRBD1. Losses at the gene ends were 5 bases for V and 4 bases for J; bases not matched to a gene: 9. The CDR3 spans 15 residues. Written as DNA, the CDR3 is TGTGCCAGCAGTCCCTCTACAGGGGGGATCACTGAAGCTTTCTTT. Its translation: CASSPSTGGITEAFF.

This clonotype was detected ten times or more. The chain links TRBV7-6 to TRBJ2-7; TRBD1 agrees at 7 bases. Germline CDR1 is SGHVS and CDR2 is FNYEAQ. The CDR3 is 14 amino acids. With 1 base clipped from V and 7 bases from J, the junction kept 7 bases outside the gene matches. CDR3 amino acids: CASSLVGTEAEQYF. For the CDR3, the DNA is TGTGCCAGCAGCTTAGTTGGGACAGAGGCAGAGCAGTACTTC.

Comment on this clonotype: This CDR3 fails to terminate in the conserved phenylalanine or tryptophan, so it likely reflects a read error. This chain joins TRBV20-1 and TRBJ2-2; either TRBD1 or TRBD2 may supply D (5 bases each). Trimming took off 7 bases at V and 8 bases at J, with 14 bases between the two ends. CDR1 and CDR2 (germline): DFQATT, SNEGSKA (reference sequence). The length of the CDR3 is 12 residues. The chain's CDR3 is CSVAPRGGELFY. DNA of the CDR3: TGCAGTGTAGCGCCGAGGGGTGGGGAGCTGTTTTAT.

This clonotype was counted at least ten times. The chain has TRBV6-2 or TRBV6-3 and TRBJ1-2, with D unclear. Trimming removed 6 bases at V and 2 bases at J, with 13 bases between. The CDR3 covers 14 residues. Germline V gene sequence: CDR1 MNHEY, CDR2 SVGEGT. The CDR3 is CASRFTPTNYGYTF. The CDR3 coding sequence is TGTGCCAGCAGATTCACACCAACCAACTATGGCTACACCTTC.

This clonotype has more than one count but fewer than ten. The CDR3 coding sequence is TGTGCCAGCAGCTTTGAAGGGATTGGTGGCTACACCTTC. Amino acids: CASSFEGIGGYTF. This chain connects TRBV12-3 or TRBV12-4 to TRBJ1-2, with D hard to call. The CDR3 has 13 residues. Trimming removed 6 bases from V and 7 bases from J, with 15 bases in between.

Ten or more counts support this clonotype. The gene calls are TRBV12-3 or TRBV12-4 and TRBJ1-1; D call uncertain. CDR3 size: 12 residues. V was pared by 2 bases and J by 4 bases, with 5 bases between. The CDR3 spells CASSLRSTEAFF. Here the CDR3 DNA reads TGTGCCAGCAGTTTACGATCCACTGAAGCTTTCTTT.

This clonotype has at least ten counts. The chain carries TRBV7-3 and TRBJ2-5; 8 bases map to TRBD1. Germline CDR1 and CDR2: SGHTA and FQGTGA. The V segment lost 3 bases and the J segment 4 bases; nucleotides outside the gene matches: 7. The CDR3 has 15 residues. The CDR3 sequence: CASSFGQGKGETQYF. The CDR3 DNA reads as TGTGCCAGCAGCTTCGGACAGGGTAAAGGAGAGACCCAGTACTTC.

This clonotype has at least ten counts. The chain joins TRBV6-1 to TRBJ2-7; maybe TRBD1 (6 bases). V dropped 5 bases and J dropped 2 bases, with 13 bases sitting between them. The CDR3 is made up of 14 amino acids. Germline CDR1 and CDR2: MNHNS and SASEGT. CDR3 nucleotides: TGTGCCAGCAGTCAAACTGACAGGCCCTACGAGCAGTACTTC. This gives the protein CASSQTDRPYEQYF.

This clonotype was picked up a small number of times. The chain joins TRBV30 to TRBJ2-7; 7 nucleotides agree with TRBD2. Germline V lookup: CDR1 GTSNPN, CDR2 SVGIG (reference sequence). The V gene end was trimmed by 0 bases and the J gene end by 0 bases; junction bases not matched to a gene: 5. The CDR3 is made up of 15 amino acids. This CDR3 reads CAWSVESGTSYEQYF. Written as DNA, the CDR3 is TGTGCCTGGAGTGTAGAAAGCGGGACCTCCTACGAGCAGTACTTC.

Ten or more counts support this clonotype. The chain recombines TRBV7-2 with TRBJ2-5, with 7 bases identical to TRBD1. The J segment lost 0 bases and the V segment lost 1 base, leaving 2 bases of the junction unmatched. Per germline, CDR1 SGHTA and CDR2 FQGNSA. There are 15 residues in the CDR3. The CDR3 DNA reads TGTGCCAGCAGCTTAGGGGGACAGTACCAAGAGACCCAGTACTTC. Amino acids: CASSLGGQYQETQYF.

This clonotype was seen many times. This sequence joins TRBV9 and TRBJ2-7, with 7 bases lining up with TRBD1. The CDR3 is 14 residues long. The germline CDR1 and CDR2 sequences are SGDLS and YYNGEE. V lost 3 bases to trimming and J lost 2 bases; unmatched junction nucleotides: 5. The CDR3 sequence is CASSATGTAYEQYF. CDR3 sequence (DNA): TGTGCCAGCAGCGCGACCGGGACAGCCTACGAGCAGTACTTC.

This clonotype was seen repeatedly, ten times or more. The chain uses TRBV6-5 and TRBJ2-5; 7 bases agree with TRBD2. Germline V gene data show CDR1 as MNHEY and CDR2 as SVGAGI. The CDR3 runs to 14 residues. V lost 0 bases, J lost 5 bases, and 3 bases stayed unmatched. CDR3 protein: CASSYSSGRETQYF. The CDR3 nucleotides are TGTGCCAGCAGTTACTCTAGCGGGCGGGAGACCCAGTACTTC.

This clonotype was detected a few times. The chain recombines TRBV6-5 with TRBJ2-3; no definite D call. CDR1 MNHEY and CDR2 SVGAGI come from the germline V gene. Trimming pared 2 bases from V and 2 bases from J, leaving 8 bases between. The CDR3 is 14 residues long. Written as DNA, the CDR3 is TGTGCCAGCAGTTACCTGCCTCACACAGATACGCAGTATTTT. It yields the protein CASSYLPHTDTQYF.

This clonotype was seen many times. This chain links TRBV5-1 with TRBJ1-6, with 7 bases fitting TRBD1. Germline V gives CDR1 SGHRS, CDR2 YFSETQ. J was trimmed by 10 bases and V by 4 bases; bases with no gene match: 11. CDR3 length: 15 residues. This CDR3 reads CASSLDRTGGSPLHF. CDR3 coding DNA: TGCGCCAGCAGCCTCGACAGGACAGGCGGATCACCCCTCCACTTT.

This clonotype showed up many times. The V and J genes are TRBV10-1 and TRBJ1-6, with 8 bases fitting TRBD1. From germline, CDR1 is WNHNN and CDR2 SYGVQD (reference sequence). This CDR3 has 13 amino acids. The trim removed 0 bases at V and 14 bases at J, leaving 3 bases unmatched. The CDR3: CASSESDRGTLHF. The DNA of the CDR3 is TGCGCCAGCAGTGAGTCTGACAGGGGAACCCTCCACTTT.